The 21 T cell receptor beta chains in this list originate from one sample, sequenced in a study of cytomegalovirus exposure and HLA in healthy donors. It was with 60 Vbeta and 13 Jbeta primers that the PCR ran. Assay used: immunoSEQ multiplex PCR; TCRdb lists only in-frame clones, some missing. In the table there are about 130,000 clones, 55% to 75% of which are singletons. Sequenced sample: PBMCs. The receptors originated from a young man in good health and CMV-seropositive.

The CDR3 coding sequence is TGTGCCAGCAGCCAAAAGGGGGGGGAGACCCAGTACTTC. The encoded protein is CASSQKGGETQYF. The chain recombines TRBV7-9 with TRBJ2-5; D perhaps matches TRBD2 (7 bases). Germline CDR1 SEHNR, CDR2 FQNEAQ (reference sequence). V gave up 5 bases and J gave up 5 bases, with 12 bases separating them. The CDR3 is made up of 13 amino acids.

V and J are TRBV7-8 and TRBJ1-1, with 7 bases lining up with TRBD1. V lost 0 bases to trimming and J lost 3 bases; unmatched junction nucleotides: 7. Per the germline V gene, CDR1 is SGHVS and CDR2 is FQNEAQ. This CDR3 comprises 16 residues. This CDR3 reads CASSLAKRGRDTEAFF. The CDR3 DNA reads as TGTGCCAGCAGCTTAGCGAAAAGGGGGCGGGACACTGAAGCTTTCTTT.

The chain employs TRBV5-1 and TRBJ2-7; 13 positions match TRBD2. Germline assignment: CDR1 SGHRS and CDR2 YFSETQ. CDR3 size: 18 residues. Germline trimming cut 4 bases from V and 2 bases from J; bases unmatched to any gene: 12. The CDR3 sequence is CASSVIRTSGRAPYEQYF. The CDR3 coding sequence is TGCGCCAGCAGCGTCATAAGAACTAGCGGGAGGGCCCCCTACGAGCAGTACTTC.

The rearrangement joins TRBV27 to TRBJ2-5; TRBD2 is a possible D gene (6 bases). V lost 3 bases, J lost 6 bases, and 14 bases lay in between. The CDR3 has 14 residues. Germline CDR1 MNHEY, CDR2 SMNVEV (reference sequence). The DNA of the CDR3 is TGTGCCAGCAGTTTGGAGGCTAGCGTGAAGACCCAGTACTTC. This codes for CASSLEASVKTQYF.

The chain couples TRBV7-2 to TRBJ1-2; D is uncertain. This CDR3 is built from 11 residues. CDR1 is SGHTA and CDR2 is FQGNSA in the germline V gene. Trimming stripped 5 bases from V and 5 bases from J, with 6 bases between. The CDR3 nucleotides read TGTGCCAGCAGCCCGGGGTATGGCTACACCTTC. It encodes CASSPGYGYTF. Drawing the rest from reference TRBV7-2 and TRBJ1-2, the complete variable domain is GAGVSQSPSNKVTEKGKDVELRCDPISGHTALYWYRQSLGQGLEFLIYFQGNSAPDKSGLPSDRFSAERTGGSVSTLTIQRTQQEDSAVYLCASSPGYGYTFGSGTRLTVV.

The chain carries TRBV19 and TRBJ1-2, with 9 bases identical to TRBD1. Germline trimming cut 6 bases from V and 4 bases from J; bases unmatched to any gene: 3. This CDR3 has 13 residues. From germline, CDR1 is LNHDA and CDR2 SQIVND (reference sequence). This chain's CDR3 is CASSQQGAYGYTF. CDR3 in DNA: TGTGCCAGTAGCCAACAGGGGGCCTATGGCTACACCTTC.

In its sample, this clone was seen a few times. V usage is TRBV5-1 and J usage is TRBJ2-4; 7 bases match TRBD1. V lost 4 bases to trimming and J lost 1 base; unmatched junction nucleotides: 5. Germline V CDR1 and CDR2: SGHRS, YFSETQ. The CDR3 consists of 15 residues. This chain's CDR3 is CASSATGTAKNIQYF. The DNA for the CDR3 is TGCGCCAGCAGCGCGACAGGGACGGCCAAAAACATTCAGTACTTC.

The chain has TRBV5-6 and TRBJ2-5; 7 nucleotides match TRBD1. The closer fit of TRBJ2-7 to the DNA end suggests the J call may be wrong. This CDR3 contains 13 residues. Germline-derived CDR1 and CDR2 are SGHDT and YYEEEE. The CDR3 is CASSRTGFYEQYF. The DNA for the CDR3 is TGTGCCAGCAGCCGGACAGGATTCTACGAGCAGTACTTC.

The CDR3 sequence: CASSLEPAGDGDYTF. The CDR3 DNA reads TGTGCCAGCAGCTTAGAGCCAGCGGGTGACGGGGACTACACCTTC. This chain connects TRBV11-1 to TRBJ1-2; D remains unclear. From germline, CDR1 is SGHAT and CDR2 FQDESV (reference sequence). CDR3 length: 15 amino acids. Trimming removed 1 base at V and 10 bases at J, with 19 bases between. Full variable domain (rest looked up from reference TRBV11-1 and TRBJ1-2): EAEVAQSPRYKITEKSQAVAFWCDPISGHATLYWYRQILGQGPELLVQFQDESVVDDSQLPKDRFSAERLKGVDSTLKIQPAELGDSAMYLCASSLEPAGDGDYTFGSGTRLTVV.

CDR3 loop: CASSFRRDRGSYNEQFF. CDR3 DNA sequence: TGTGCCAGCAGCTTTCGCCGGGACAGGGGTTCCTACAATGAGCAGTTCTTC. The V and J genes are TRBV7-9 and TRBJ2-1; 10 bases are shared with TRBD1. J was trimmed by 1 base and V by 3 bases; bases with no gene match: 6. The CDR3 sequence is 17 residues long. From germline, CDR1 is SEHNR and CDR2 FQNEAQ (reference sequence).

This chain connects TRBV7-2 to TRBJ2-5; D is possibly TRBD2 (7 bases). Germline assignment: CDR1 SGHTA and CDR2 FQGNSA. V lost 5 bases and J 9 bases, leaving 16 bases between the germline ends. CDR3 length: 13 residues. In nucleotides, the CDR3 is TGTGCCAGCAGCCTCCAATGGGAGGGGGCCCAGTACTTC. Its translation: CASSLQWEGAQYF.

The chain has TRBV4-1 and TRBJ2-2; TRBD2 might be the D (6 bases). The CDR3 consists of 13 residues. The germline V and J ends were trimmed by 8 bases and 5 bases, with 12 bases remaining between them. The V gene's germline CDR1 is MGHRA and CDR2 YSYEKL. This CDR3 reads CASGGLRTGELFF. The DNA of the CDR3 is TGCGCCAGCGGGGGGTTACGGACCGGGGAGCTGTTTTTT.

The chain couples TRBV15 to TRBJ1-5, with 10 bases lining up with TRBD1. The CDR3 extends over 16 amino acids. Looked up from germline, CDR1 is LNHNV and CDR2 is YYDKDF (reference sequence). J was trimmed by 6 bases and V by 1 base; bases with no gene match: 6. CDR3 in amino acids: CATSRGLTGGRQPQHF. As DNA, the CDR3 is TGTGCCACCAGCAGAGGCCTGACAGGGGGCCGTCAGCCCCAGCATTTT.

This clone has a handful of counts. The chain is built from TRBV20-1 and TRBJ1-3, with TRBD1 as a possible D gene (5 bases). The V end was cut by 5 bases, the J end by 11 bases, with 13 bases between. CDR1 is DFQATT, CDR2 SNEGSKA, per germline (reference sequence). The length of the CDR3 is 11 residues. The DNA of the CDR3 is TGCAGTGCTGGGCAGGGCGTACCCATATATTTT. Translating gives CSAGQGVPIYF.

The rearrangement joins TRBV9 to TRBJ2-3; D is perhaps TRBD2 (5 bases). Trimming left V 0 bases short and J 9 bases short, with 8 bases between. CDR1 and CDR2 (germline): SGDLS, YYNGEE. The CDR3 totals 12 residues. CDR3 sequence: CASSVEPGTQYF. Written as DNA, the CDR3 is TGTGCCAGCAGCGTAGAGCCGGGAACGCAGTATTTT.

V and J are TRBV5-1 and TRBJ2-3; D perhaps matches TRBD2 (7 bases). This CDR3 region has 14 residues. The germline V and J ends were trimmed by 0 bases and 6 bases, with 11 bases remaining between them. Germline values: CDR1 SGHRS, CDR2 YFSETQ. CDR3 coding DNA: TGCGCCAGCAGCTTGGACGGGGGGCGGGATACGCAGTATTTT. Translating gives CASSLDGGRDTQYF. Full variable domain (outside the CDR3, taken from reference TRBV5-1 and TRBJ2-3): KAGVTQTPRYLIKTRGQQVTLSCSPISGHRSVSWYQQTPGQGLQFLFEYFSETQRNKGNFPGRFSGRQFSNSRSEMNVSTLELGDSALYLCASSLDGGRDTQYFGPGTRLTVL.

V gene TRBV5-6 combines with J gene TRBJ2-5; 14 nucleotides line up with TRBD2. Losses at the gene ends were 4 bases for V and 5 bases for J; bases not matched to a gene: 4. CDR1 is SGHDT and CDR2 is YYEEEE in the germline V gene. The CDR3 is 15 residues long. The CDR3 loop is CASSRGLAGEETQYF. The CDR3 region has the DNA TGTGCCAGCAGCCGGGGACTAGCGGGAGAGGAGACCCAGTACTTC.

A remark on this clone: At one end, the junction sequence differs from germline, possibly due to a read error. The CDR3 protein is CASSLGQASTDTQYF. In DNA form, the CDR3 reads TGTGCTAGCAGCTTAGGACAGGCGTCCACAGATACGCAGTATTTT. The gene calls are TRBV7-7 and TRBJ2-3; 7 bases line up with TRBD1. There are 15 residues in the CDR3. Germline V gives CDR1 SSHAT, CDR2 FNYEAQ (reference sequence).

The J gene is TRBJ2-7, the V gene TRBV5-6; 8 bases match TRBD1. The CDR3 has 15 amino acids. The junction had 10 bases not matched to a gene; V was cut back by 5 bases and J by 3 bases. Germline CDR1 and CDR2: SGHDT and YYEEEE. In DNA, the CDR3 is TGTGCCAGCAGATTCTGGGGCGGGACAGGCTACGAGCAGTACTTC. Encoded protein: CASRFWGGTGYEQYF.

This clone was observed a handful of times. The chain is built from TRBV5-1 and TRBJ1-4, with 9 positions matching TRBD1. V was clipped by 4 bases and J by 5 bases; unmatched bases: 6. CDR3 size: 15 residues. Germline CDR1 reads SGHRS; CDR2 reads YFSETQ. The CDR3 is CASSRLDRGNEKLFF. The CDR3 DNA is TGCGCCAGCAGCCGACTAGACAGGGGGAATGAAAAACTGTTTTTT.

This clone was detected a few times. J is TRBJ2-1 and V is TRBV19, with D maybe TRBD2 (6 bases). The CDR3 is 15 residues long. CDR1 is LNHDA and CDR2 is SQIVND in the germline V gene (reference sequence). The ends were cut back, 4 bases at V and 15 bases at J, with 25 bases in the middle. CDR3 sequence reads: CASSTVPKGGTMAFF. The CDR3 coding sequence is TGTGCCAGTAGTACTGTCCCGAAGGGAGGCACTATGGCGTTCTTC.